One sample yielded the 2 T cell receptor beta chains listed below, sequenced in a study of T cells in narcolepsy (dated by TCRdb to the late 2010s). Receptor amplification or capture employed the immunoSEQ multiplex PCR assay. TCRdb holds this immuneACCESS table with in-frame rearrangements only. Some clones are missing; in checked studies, unresolved V genes explain under half, and the rest has no known cause. The sample profile shows approximately 32,000 clones; about nine tenths of them were found once. Roughly 0.89% of the sample is taken by the ten largest. Sequencing was performed on CD45RA- memory CD4+ T cells from PBMCs. Taken with the paper, the label for cell subset or site translates to: memory T cells sorted ex vivo from peripheral blood. Every receptor here comes from a human donor with narcolepsy.

The chain uses TRBV4-3 and TRBJ2-1, with 12 positions matching TRBD2. Trimming removed 4 bases from V and 2 bases from J; junction bases left unmatched: 0. CDR3 length equals 15 residues. Germline CDR1 and CDR2: LGHNA and YSLEER. The CDR3 DNA sequence: TGCGCCAGCAGCCGACTAGCGGGGGCCTACAATGAGCAGTTCTTC. Amino acid sequence: CASSRLAGAYNEQFF.

The chain combines TRBV7-9 with TRBJ2-7; 7 bases fit TRBD1. The CDR3 spans 15 residues. The V gene end was trimmed by 5 bases and the J gene end by 5 bases; junction bases not matched to a gene: 12. Germline values: CDR1 SEHNR, CDR2 FQNEAQ (reference sequence). CDR3 in amino acids: CASSARAGGRHEQYF. The CDR3 nucleotides read TGTGCCAGCAGCGCACGTGCAGGGGGAAGACACGAGCAGTACTTC.